There are many counts of the clone carrying this T cell receptor beta chain. What it binds is unknown. Using a J-beta primer mix together with a sample-barcoded 5' primer, a second PCR was run for about 7 to 12 cycles. TCRdb reprocessed the 5' RACE reads with MiXCR, giving one entry per CDR3 protein. The sample contains 700,000 to 850,000 distinct CDR3 sequences, about 34% of which appear only once. The sample is drawn from a study of blood T cells in healthy people across ages. Overall study findings and caveats: The recorded TCR beta diversity per million T cells decreased in a roughly linear manner with age.

The sample consisted of blood. This clonotype was sampled from a young man in good health.

The DNA of the CDR3 is TGCGCCAGCAGCCAGCCCTTAGAGACCCAGTACTTC. Protein: CASSQPLETQYF. The chain has TRBV4-1 and TRBJ2-5; D gene ambiguous. Deletions cut 3 bases from V and 4 bases from J, with 6 bases between. The CDR3 covers 12 residues. The germline V gene encodes CDR1 MGHRA and CDR2 YSYEKL.